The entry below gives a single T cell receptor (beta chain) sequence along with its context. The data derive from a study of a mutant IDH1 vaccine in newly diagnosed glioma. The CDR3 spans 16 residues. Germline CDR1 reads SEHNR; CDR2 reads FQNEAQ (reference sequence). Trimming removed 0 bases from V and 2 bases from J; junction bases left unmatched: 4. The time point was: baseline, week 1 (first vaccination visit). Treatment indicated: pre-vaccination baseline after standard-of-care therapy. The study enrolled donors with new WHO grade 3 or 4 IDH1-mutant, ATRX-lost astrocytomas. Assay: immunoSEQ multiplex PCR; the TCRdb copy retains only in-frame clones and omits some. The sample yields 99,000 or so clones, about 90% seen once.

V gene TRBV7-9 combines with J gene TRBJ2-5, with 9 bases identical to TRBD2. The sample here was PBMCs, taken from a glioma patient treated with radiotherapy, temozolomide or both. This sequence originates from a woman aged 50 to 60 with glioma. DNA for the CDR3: TGTGCCAGCAGCTTAGCGCACCTAGCGGGGCAAGAGACCCAGTACTTC. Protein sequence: CASSLAHLAGQETQYF.